This TCR beta chain was captured in a study of blood T cell repertoires in COVID-19. Study at large: Nucleic acid was either cDNA or gDNA, and it came from T cells, B-cell-depleted T cells, or PBMCs.

Only in-frame clones appear in the TCRdb table, and some are missing; sequencing was by immunoSEQ multiplex PCR. The data hold 150,000 to 200,000 clones, with roughly 80% observed a single time. Trimming pared 1 base from V and 4 bases from J, leaving 7 bases between. Germline V lookup: CDR1 LGHDT, CDR2 YNNKEL (reference sequence). The CDR3 has 13 amino acids. Seattle enrolled patients during active infection and tracked them longitudinally. The sequence was collected from a middle-aged woman with COVID-19, enrolled during active disease. The sequenced sample consisted of peripheral blood. V and J are TRBV3-1 (or the pseudogene TRBV3-2) and TRBJ2-5; the D is unclear. The CDR3 here is CASSQGYIETQYF. DNA of the CDR3: TGTGCCAGCAGCCAAGGTTACATAGAGACCCAGTACTTC.